The 13 T cell receptor beta chains below all came from one sample that was sequenced in a study of HIV-infected patients and healthy controls. Whole blood was used without fractionation, so all unsorted peripheral T cells were included. Alpha and beta constant-region primers primed reverse transcription of 400 to 500 ng RNA. Separate chain-specific third strand synthesis with multiplexing indices produced the alpha and beta libraries. TCRdb ran MiXCR on the 5' RACE reads and lists one entry per CDR3 protein. The sample holds about 9,600 distinct CDR3 sequences, around 5.2% seen once. Material: blood, obtained before antiretroviral therapy. The receptors originated from an adult with HIV infection.

At least ten counts were recorded for this clonotype. V gene TRBV5-6 combines with J gene TRBJ2-2; no clear D gene. Germline CDR1 SGHDT, CDR2 YYEEEE. CDR3 length: 14 amino acids. The germline V and J ends were trimmed by 0 bases and 7 bases, with 10 bases remaining between them. In nucleotides, the CDR3 is TGTGCCAGCAGCTTGGTCCTGACGGGCGGGGAGCTGTTTTTT. It translates to CASSLVLTGGELFF. Using reference TRBV5-6 and TRBJ2-2 for the parts outside the CDR3, the full variable domain is DAGVTQSPTHLIKTRGQQVTLRCSPKSGHDTVSWYQQALGQGPQFIFQYYEEEERQRGNFPDRFSGHQFPNYSSELNVNALLLGDSALYLCASSLVLTGGELFFGEGSRLTVL.

Many counts were recorded for this clonotype. J is TRBJ2-3 and V is TRBV15; unclear D gene. Germline V lookup: CDR1 LNHNV, CDR2 YYDKDF (reference sequence). This CDR3 comprises 13 residues. The V and J ends lost 5 bases and 6 bases respectively, with 12 bases between them. The CDR3 region has the DNA TGTGCCACCAGCTCCTCCCTAGGGGATACGCAGTATTTT. This gives the protein CATSSSLGDTQYF.

This clonotype has a count of ten or more. V and J are TRBV12-3 or TRBV12-4 and TRBJ2-5, with D perhaps being TRBD1 or TRBD2 (5 bases each). The V and J ends lost 5 bases and 3 bases respectively, with 13 bases between them. The CDR3 sequence is 14 residues long. The CDR3 DNA is TGTGCCAGCAGTCCCTGGGGACGAGAAGAGACCCAGTACTTC. Amino acid sequence: CASSPWGREETQYF.

The V call is TRBV29-1, the J call TRBJ2-1; 8 bases agree with TRBD2. CDR1 and CDR2 (germline): SQVTM, ANQGSEA. This CDR3 region has 13 residues. The V gene end was trimmed by 3 bases and the J gene end by 3 bases; junction bases not matched to a gene: 1. The CDR3 loop reads CSVEAGGYNEQFF. The DNA of the CDR3 is TGCAGCGTTGAGGCGGGAGGCTACAATGAGCAGTTCTTC.

This clonotype was found many times. The chain has TRBV11-2 and TRBJ2-3; 7 bases align to TRBD2. The J segment lost 0 bases and the V segment lost 3 bases, leaving 6 bases of the junction unmatched. Germline V gene sequence: CDR1 SGHAT, CDR2 FQNNGV. CDR3 size: 16 residues. CDR3 sequence reads: CASSFSWEGSTDTQYF. DNA of the CDR3: TGTGCCAGCAGCTTTAGCTGGGAGGGTAGCACAGATACGCAGTATTTT.

This clonotype was counted many times. The chain combines TRBV12-3 or TRBV12-4 with TRBJ2-3; D remains unclear. With 1 base removed from V and 1 base from J, the gap between germline ends came to 12 bases. The CDR3 consists of 16 residues. This CDR3 reads CASSLGATPGTDTQYF. DNA of the CDR3: TGTGCCAGCAGTTTAGGGGCGACCCCGGGCACAGATACGCAGTATTTT.

This clonotype was seen repeatedly, ten times or more. This sequence joins TRBV20-1 and TRBJ1-2, with D uncertain. Trimming took off 3 bases at V and 3 bases at J, with 11 bases between the two ends. From germline, CDR1 is DFQATT and CDR2 SNEGSKA (reference sequence). The CDR3 totals 13 residues. The CDR3 bases are TGCAGTGCTAGTAACGATGGGGACTATGGCTACACCTTC. Translation: CSASNDGDYGYTF.

This clonotype is medium-sized by share. V gene TRBV10-2 combines with J gene TRBJ2-5; 7 nucleotides agree with TRBD2. The CDR3 totals 16 residues. Germline values: CDR1 WSHSY, CDR2 SAAADI. V gave up 4 bases and J gave up 2 bases; unmatched junction bases: 10. CDR3 amino acids: CASSALGEGDQETQYF. The CDR3, as DNA: TGCGCCAGCAGTGCGTTGGGGGAGGGCGATCAAGAGACCCAGTACTTC.

This clonotype was found many times. This sequence joins TRBV29-1 and TRBJ2-1, with 9 positions matching TRBD2. The CDR3 sequence is 14 residues long. Germline V gene sequence: CDR1 SQVTM, CDR2 ANQGSEA. The J segment lost 0 bases and the V segment lost 7 bases, leaving 4 bases of the junction unmatched. This CDR3 is CSGLAGSSYNEQFF. CDR3 sequence (DNA): TGCAGCGGTCTAGCGGGGAGCTCCTACAATGAGCAGTTCTTC.

The table lists this clonotype with many counts. The chain joins TRBV7-2 to TRBJ2-7, with unresolved D. From germline, CDR1 is SGHTA and CDR2 FQGNSA. The CDR3 runs to 12 residues. V was pared by 2 bases and J by 6 bases, with 8 bases between. CDR3 sequence: CASSLLGIEQYF. The CDR3 DNA reads TGTGCCAGCAGCTTACTAGGGATCGAGCAGTACTTC.

This clonotype was seen many times. V gene TRBV12-3 or TRBV12-4 combines with J gene TRBJ1-1, with TRBD1 identical over 7 bases. V lost 5 bases and J lost 5; bases outside the gene matches: 11. This CDR3 region has 15 residues. The CDR3 coding sequence is TGTGCCAGCAGTGTGGGTGGGACAGATGGGACTGAAGCTTTCTTT. As protein: CASSVGGTDGTEAFF.

This clonotype has at least ten counts. The chain employs TRBV29-1 and TRBJ2-1; 7 nucleotides line up with TRBD2. CDR1 is SQVTM and CDR2 is ANQGSEA in the germline V gene. This CDR3 region has 13 residues. The J segment lost 4 bases and the V segment lost 8 bases, leaving 8 bases of the junction unmatched. CDR3 sequence reads: CSLLGLPYNEQFF. DNA for the CDR3: TGCAGCCTTCTGGGACTACCGTACAATGAGCAGTTCTTC.

The chain couples TRBV10-3 to TRBJ2-1; TRBD1 matches 8 bases. This CDR3 has 14 residues. Germline loops: CDR1 ENHRY, CDR2 SYGVKD. V shed 3 bases, J shed 8 bases, and the junction held 6 bases outside the gene matches. In DNA form, the CDR3 reads TGTGCCATCAGTGACACAGGGGGTGGCGATGAGCAGTTCTTC. Translating gives CAISDTGGGDEQFF.